This T cell receptor beta chain was sequenced in a study of OX40 agonist ivuxolimab in advanced cancers. Study-level information: The dose of intravenous ivuxolimab that patients received every 2 weeks ranged from 0.01 to 10 mg/kg. A diagnosis of hepatocellular carcinoma, melanoma, renal cell or head and neck cancer was present in dose-escalation patients. The eligibility criteria allowed prior anti-PD-1, anti-PD-L1 or anti-CTLA-4 therapy, and approximately 38% had some.

Germline assignment: CDR1 MNHEY and CDR2 SVGAGI. The CDR3 runs to 14 residues. Trimming removed 7 bases from V and 9 bases from J, with 19 bases in between. Here immunoSEQ multiplex PCR was the method, and the copy in TCRdb shows in-frame clones only, minus some. The data hold tens of thousands of clones, with about 87% observed a single time. The chain links TRBV6-5 to TRBJ1-3; D may be TRBD1 (6 bases). The input for sequencing was CD4+ or CD8+ T cells sorted from blood, taken in a trial of the OX40 agonist ivuxolimab. The TCR comes from an adult with an advanced solid tumor such as melanoma, head and neck, liver or kidney cancer. The CDR3 nucleotides read TGTGCCAGCACCCCAGCGGGAGGGGGTGGCACCATATATTTT. Translating it yields CASTPAGGGGTIYF.